A single sample is the source of the 30 T cell receptor beta chains below, sequenced in a study of T cells in localized non-small cell lung cancer. Assay: immunoSEQ multiplex PCR; the TCRdb copy retains only in-frame clones and omits some. The sample lists 65,000 or so clones; about four fifths were seen once. Here the sequenced sample was PBMCs, taken before any cancer treatment. These receptors were taken from a man between 40 and 75 years old with stage II lung adenocarcinoma.

The chain joins TRBV5-6 to TRBJ2-5; D is perhaps TRBD2 (5 bases). There are 16 residues in the CDR3. Deletions cut 0 bases from V and 5 bases from J, with 17 bases between. Per the germline V gene, CDR1 is SGHDT and CDR2 is YYEEEE. The CDR3 DNA sequence: TGTGCCAGCAGCTTGGGGGTTCGCCCGAGGGCGGAGACCCAGTACTTC. Translation: CASSLGVRPRAETQYF.

V is TRBV6-1 and J is TRBJ2-7; 9 bases fit TRBD1. With V trimmed by 1 base and J by 5 bases, 6 bases remained unmatched. The length of the CDR3 is 15 residues. Germline V gives CDR1 MNHNS, CDR2 SASEGT. The DNA of the CDR3 is TGTGCCAGCAGTGAAGGGGGACAGGGTAGCGACGAGCAGTACTTC. It is translated as CASSEGGQGSDEQYF.

The gene calls are TRBV6-1 and TRBJ1-5; D ambiguous. Looked up from germline, CDR1 is MNHNS and CDR2 is SASEGT. The germline V and J ends were trimmed by 2 bases and 4 bases, with 6 bases remaining between them. The CDR3 is 13 residues long. The CDR3 DNA reads TGTGCCAGCAGTGAACGGAAGAATCAGCCCCAGCATTTT. This codes for CASSERKNQPQHF.

The CDR3 DNA reads as TGTGCCAGCAGTTCGGGACAGGGCCCTTTGAACACTGAAGCTTTCTTT. It encodes CASSSGQGPLNTEAFF. The genes are TRBV27 and TRBJ1-1; 9 nucleotides agree with TRBD1. With 4 bases clipped from V and 0 bases from J, the junction kept 6 bases outside the gene matches. Germline loops: CDR1 MNHEY, CDR2 SMNVEV (reference sequence). This CDR3 is 16 amino acids long.

This chain links TRBV7-3 with TRBJ2-1; D not resolved. Deletions cut 5 bases from V and 5 bases from J, with 7 bases between. Germline-derived CDR1 and CDR2 are SGHTA and FQGTGA. The CDR3 has 12 residues. CDR3 region: CASSTPNNEQFF. The CDR3 region has the DNA TGTGCCAGCAGCACTCCAAACAATGAGCAGTTCTTC.

The DNA of the CDR3 is TGTGCCAGCAGTGACTCCTGTAGCGGGAGATGGGGGAGCTACGAGCAGTACTTC. Residues: CASSDSCSGRWGSYEQYF. The chain couples TRBV6-4 to TRBJ2-7; 9 nucleotides match TRBD2. CDR3 size: 18 residues. Per the germline V gene, CDR1 is MRHNA and CDR2 is SNTAGT. Germline trimming cut 0 bases from V and 3 bases from J; bases unmatched to any gene: 12.

The chain uses TRBV6-5 and TRBJ2-7; 10 bases fit TRBD2. Per the germline V gene, CDR1 is MNHEY and CDR2 is SVGAGI. With 6 bases clipped from V and 4 bases from J, the junction kept 9 bases outside the gene matches. This CDR3 is 15 amino acids long. Written as DNA, the CDR3 is TGTGCCAGCAGGGGGGCTAGCGGGAGTCGGTACGAGCAGTACTTC. Amino acid sequence: CASRGASGSRYEQYF.

J is TRBJ2-1 and V is TRBV19, with 11 bases identical to TRBD2. The CDR3 extends over 16 amino acids. Trimming removed 4 bases from V and 3 bases from J; junction bases left unmatched: 5. Germline-derived CDR1 and CDR2 are LNHDA and SQIVND (reference sequence). The CDR3 DNA sequence: TGTGCCAGTAGTAACCGACTAGCGGGAAGCTACAATGAGCAGTTCTTC. Amino acids: CASSNRLAGSYNEQFF.

The rearrangement joins TRBV9 to TRBJ2-7, with 15 positions matching TRBD2. J was trimmed by 0 bases and V by 2 bases; bases with no gene match: 3. This CDR3 comprises 17 residues. Germline values: CDR1 SGDLS, CDR2 YYNGEE. The CDR3 sequence is CASSVGLAGGNSYEQYF. The DNA of the CDR3 is TGTGCCAGCAGCGTCGGACTAGCGGGGGGGAACTCCTACGAGCAGTACTTC.

The V gene is TRBV5-4, the J gene TRBJ2-2; a possible D gene is TRBD2 (6 bases). The ends were cut back, 0 bases at V and 4 bases at J, with 13 bases in the middle. Per the germline V gene, CDR1 is SGHNT and CDR2 is YYREEE (reference sequence). The CDR3 totals 16 residues. CDR3 nucleotide sequence: TGTGCCAGCAGCTTGGCAGGGCTCGGGGGCACCGGGGAGCTGTTTTTT. Its translation is CASSLAGLGGTGELFF.

This clone came up once. The CDR3 DNA is TGTGCCAGCAGCGTAGACCTGGTAGGGTACGAGCAGTACTTC. This sequence encodes CASSVDLVGYEQYF. V is TRBV9 and J is TRBJ2-7, with D unclear. Trimming left V 0 bases short and J 4 bases short, with 11 bases between. CDR1 SGDLS and CDR2 YYNGEE come from the germline V gene. The CDR3 sequence is 14 residues long.

V is TRBV5-5 and J is TRBJ1-1; D gene ambiguous. Germline V gene sequence: CDR1 SGHKS, CDR2 YYEKEE (reference sequence). V was clipped by 2 bases and J by 1 base, with 3 bases between them. This CDR3 is 12 amino acids long. The CDR3 DNA reads as TGTGCCAGCAGCTTCCAGAACACTGAAGCTTTCTTT. It codes for CASSFQNTEAFF.

This clone has more than one count but fewer than ten. The chain combines TRBV11-2 with TRBJ1-2; no firm D call. The germline V gene encodes CDR1 SGHAT and CDR2 FQNNGV. The V and J ends lost 7 bases and 4 bases respectively, with 13 bases between them. The CDR3 loop spans 13 amino acids. The CDR3 region has the DNA TGTGCCAGCACCCCTTTGGGCTTCTATGGCTACACCTTC. Its protein is CASTPLGFYGYTF.

The rearrangement joins TRBV6-1 to TRBJ1-1, with D possibly matching TRBD1 (6 bases). There are 13 residues in the CDR3. Germline V CDR1 and CDR2: MNHNS, SASEGT. With 8 bases removed from V and 3 bases from J, the gap between germline ends came to 13 bases. The DNA for the CDR3 is TGTGCCAGCTGGGGGCCGGGAGACACTGAAGCTTTCTTT. Its translation is CASWGPGDTEAFF.

V and J are TRBV2 and TRBJ2-3; TRBD2 is a possible D gene (5 bases). This CDR3 has 16 residues. V was pared by 0 bases and J by 7 bases, with 17 bases between. Germline assignment: CDR1 SNHLY and CDR2 FYNNEI. CDR3: CASSEAGTHEGYTQYF. CDR3 nucleotides: TGTGCCAGCAGTGAAGCGGGAACCCATGAGGGCTATACGCAGTATTTT.

This chain links TRBV5-1 with TRBJ2-2, with D possibly TRBD2 on 5 matching bases. V was trimmed by 3 bases and J by 4 bases, leaving 7 bases between them. The V gene's germline CDR1 is SGHRS and CDR2 YFSETQ. This CDR3 contains 13 residues. Written as DNA, the CDR3 is TGCGCCAGCAGCTCCAGCGGCACCGGGGAGCTGTTTTTT. Translating gives CASSSSGTGELFF.

The chain joins TRBV19 to TRBJ2-7; 11 bases are shared with TRBD1. After removal of 8 bases from V and 2 bases from J, the junction contained 8 bases not matched to a gene. The length of the CDR3 is 15 residues. CDR1 is LNHDA and CDR2 is SQIVND in the germline V gene (reference sequence). The chain's CDR3 is CASSQPGQGAYEQYF. DNA for the CDR3: TGTGCCAGTTCCCAACCGGGACAGGGGGCCTACGAGCAGTACTTC.

This chain uses TRBV25-1 with TRBJ2-7, with D possibly matching TRBD1 (5 bases). The V end was cut by 3 bases, the J end by 2 bases, with 11 bases between. Germline assignment: CDR1 MGHDK and CDR2 SYGVNS. The CDR3 length is 14 residues. CDR3 loop: CASSEAGLTYEQYF. The DNA of the CDR3 is TGTGCCAGCAGTGAGGCAGGGCTTACCTACGAGCAGTACTTC.

This clone was detected once. The CDR3 DNA is TGTGCCAGCAGCTTGACTAGCGAGCAGTACTTC. This translates into CASSLTSEQYF. The genes are TRBV11-2 and TRBJ2-7, with a tentative D call TRBD2 (6 bases). In germline, CDR1 is SGHAT, CDR2 FQNNGV. The CDR3 runs to 11 residues. V gave up 3 bases and J gave up 6 bases, with 6 bases separating them.

The CDR3 region is CSVVQGPYEQYF. In DNA, the CDR3 is TGCAGCGTTGTCCAGGGGCCCTACGAGCAGTACTTC. The chain carries TRBV29-1 and TRBJ2-5; the D gene is possibly TRBD1 (6 bases). The end of the DNA aligns better with TRBJ2-7, so the J call may be wrong. This CDR3 region has 12 residues. From germline, CDR1 is SQVTM and CDR2 ANQGSEA.

The chain recombines TRBV6-5 with TRBJ1-3; a possible D gene is TRBD1 (5 bases). V lost 6 bases, J lost 0 bases, and 12 bases lay in between. CDR1 MNHEY and CDR2 SVGAGI come from the germline V gene. CDR3 length: 15 amino acids. The CDR3 reads CASSSTVPSGNTIYF. The CDR3 bases are TGTGCCAGCAGCTCGACAGTCCCCTCTGGAAACACCATATATTTT.

This clone appeared once. The chain is built from TRBV4-1 and TRBJ1-3, with D possibly being TRBD1 (5 bases). The CDR3 sequence is 14 residues long. Germline lookup yields CDR1 MGHRA and CDR2 YSYEKL. Trimming shortened V by 1 base and J by 7 bases, and 11 bases separated the two germline ends. The CDR3: CASSQGAGKNTIYF. The CDR3 DNA is TGCGCCAGCAGCCAAGGGGCAGGGAAGAACACCATATATTTT.

The rearrangement uses TRBV5-8 and TRBJ1-5; 9 nucleotides align to TRBD1. Germline V gene data show CDR1 as SGHTS and CDR2 as YDEGEE. With 3 bases clipped from V and 7 bases from J, the junction kept 8 bases outside the gene matches. The CDR3 is made up of 15 amino acids. The CDR3 is CASSSYRGRRQPQHF. The CDR3 coding sequence is TGTGCCAGCAGCTCCTACAGGGGGCGAAGACAGCCCCAGCATTTT.

This chain links TRBV2 with TRBJ1-6, with D possibly TRBD1 on 6 matching bases. Germline V CDR1 and CDR2: SNHLY, FYNNEI. This CDR3 contains 15 residues. V dropped 7 bases and J dropped 2 bases, with 12 bases sitting between them. CDR3 in DNA: TGTGCCAGCACCGAGCAGGGGACCTATAATTCACCCCTCCACTTT. This codes for CASTEQGTYNSPLHF.

A word on this clone: The junction does not match germline at one end; this may be a read error. The sample holds other DNA sequences that translate to the same CDR3. The rearrangement joins TRBV30 to TRBJ1-1; D may be TRBD1 (5 bases). This CDR3 is 13 amino acids long. Per the germline V gene, CDR1 is GTSNPN and CDR2 is SVGIG (reference sequence). CDR3: CAWSRDSNTEAFF. The CDR3 nucleotides are TGTGCCTGGAGCCGGGACTCGAACACTGAAGCCTTCTTT.

The V gene is TRBV5-1, the J gene TRBJ2-5, with 10 bases identical to TRBD1. The CDR3 length is 14 residues. With 4 bases clipped from V and 2 bases from J, the junction kept 2 bases outside the gene matches. CDR1 SGHRS and CDR2 YFSETQ come from the germline V gene. DNA of the CDR3: TGCGCCAGCAGCCAGGGACAGGGGCAAGAGACCCAGTACTTC. Amino acid sequence: CASSQGQGQETQYF.

The chain is built from TRBV9 and TRBJ1-1; possibly TRBD1 for D (6 bases). This CDR3 has 15 amino acids. Looked up from germline, CDR1 is SGDLS and CDR2 is YYNGEE. V was shortened by 2 bases and J by 3 bases, with 14 bases between the two germline ends. Written as DNA, the CDR3 is TGTGCCAGCAGCGTTAACTCCAGGGGCGACACTGAAGCTTTCTTT. This gives the protein CASSVNSRGDTEAFF.

This chain links TRBV29-1 with TRBJ1-5; possible D gene TRBD1, 6 bases. Germline CDR1 is SQVTM and CDR2 is ANQGSEA. V gave up 4 bases and J gave up 9 bases, with 19 bases separating them. The CDR3 contains 14 residues. The CDR3 region has the DNA TGCAGCGTTGGATCGGGCGGGGGCGAAGGGCCCCAGCATTTT. It is translated as CSVGSGGGEGPQHF.

This clone was counted once. The chain is built from TRBV7-2 and TRBJ1-5, with D perhaps TRBD1 (5 bases). This CDR3 contains 14 residues. Trimming stripped 6 bases from V and 4 bases from J, with 13 bases between. Germline V gives CDR1 SGHTA, CDR2 FQGNSA. The CDR3 DNA reads as TGTGCCAGCAGTACCGGGACCTCTAATCAGCCCCAGCATTTT. Its translation: CASSTGTSNQPQHF.

The chain uses TRBV5-4 and TRBJ1-4; D not certain. V lost 4 bases and J 6 bases, leaving 10 bases between the germline ends. The CDR3 contains 13 residues. Germline V lookup: CDR1 SGHNT, CDR2 YYREEE (reference sequence). In DNA form, the CDR3 reads TGTGCCAGCAGCACCGACGAGGATGAAAAACTGTTTTTT. Encoded protein: CASSTDEDEKLFF.